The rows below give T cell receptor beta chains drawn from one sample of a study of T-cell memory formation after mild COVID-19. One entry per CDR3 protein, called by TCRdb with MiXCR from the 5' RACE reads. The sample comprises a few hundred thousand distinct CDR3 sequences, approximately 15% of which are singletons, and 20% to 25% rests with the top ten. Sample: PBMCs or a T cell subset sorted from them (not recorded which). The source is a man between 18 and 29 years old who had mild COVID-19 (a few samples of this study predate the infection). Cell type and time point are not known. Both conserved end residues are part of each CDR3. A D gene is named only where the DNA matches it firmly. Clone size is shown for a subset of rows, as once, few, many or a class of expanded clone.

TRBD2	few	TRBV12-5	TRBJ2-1	TGTGCTAGTCTCGGGACTAGCTCCTACAATGAGCAGTTCTTC	CASLGTSSYNEQFF
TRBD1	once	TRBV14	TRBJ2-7	TGTGCCAGCAGCCCTCTCGACAGGGGAACCTACGAGCAGTACTTC	CASSPLDRGTYEQYF
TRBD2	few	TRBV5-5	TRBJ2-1	TGTGCCAGCAGCTTGGTGACTAGCGCCTACAATGAGCAGTTCTTC	CASSLVTSAYNEQFF
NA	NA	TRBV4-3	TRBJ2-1	TGCGCCAGCAGCCTCCACCAAACTAGCCGCCGGCCATACAATGAGCAGTTCTTC	CASSLHQTSRRPYNEQFF
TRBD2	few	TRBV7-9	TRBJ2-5	TGTGCCAGCAGCTTGGGGACTAGGCCCTCCCAAGAGACCCAGTACTTC	CASSLGTRPSQETQYF
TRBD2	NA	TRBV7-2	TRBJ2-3	TGTGCCAGCAGCTTACAAAGGCCGCGGGGGGGCCCTACAGATACGCAGTATTTT	CASSLQRPRGGPTDTQYF
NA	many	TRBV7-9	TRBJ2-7	TGTGCCAGCAGCTTAGCCAGTGGGGCCTACGAGCAGTACTTC	CASSLASGAYEQYF
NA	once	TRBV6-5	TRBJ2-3	TGTGCCAGCCGTCCGGCGGGGGCGCGCACAGATACGCAGTATTTT	CASRPAGARTDTQYF
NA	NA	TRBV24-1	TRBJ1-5	TGTGCCACCAGTGATTGGGGCAATCAGCCCCAGCATTTT	CATSDWGNQPQHF
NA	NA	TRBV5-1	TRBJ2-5	TGCGCCAGCAGCCGGGGGGCACAGGGGGACCAAGAGACCCAGTACTTC	CASSRGAQGDQETQYF
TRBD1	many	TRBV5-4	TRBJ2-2	TGTGCCAGCAGTCTGACAGGGGGAGCCGGGGAGCTGTTTTTT	CASSLTGGAGELFF
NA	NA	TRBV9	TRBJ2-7	TGTGCCAGCAGCGTAGGGAAGCGGACCGGCCTTCGTGAGCAGTACTTC	CASSVGKRTGLREQYF
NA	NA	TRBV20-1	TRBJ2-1	TGCAGTGCGGACAATGCGAGAAAGCAGTTCTTC	CSADNARKQFF
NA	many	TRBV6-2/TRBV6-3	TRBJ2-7	TGTGCCAGCAGCTGGGTTGGTGGCTCCTACGAGCAGTACTTC	CASSWVGGSYEQYF
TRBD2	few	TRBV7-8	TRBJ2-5	TGTGCCAGCAGCTTCGTGGGCGGGAGACAAGAGACCCAGTACTTC	CASSFVGGRQETQYF
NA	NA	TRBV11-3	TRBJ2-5	TGTGCCAGCAGTCGGAGGGGACAAGAGACCCAGTACTTC	CASSRRGQETQYF
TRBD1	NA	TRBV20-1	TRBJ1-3	TGCAGTGCTAGAGCCCCGACAGGGACTTCGGGAAACACCATATATTTT	CSARAPTGTSGNTIYF
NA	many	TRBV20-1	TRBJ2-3	TGCAGTGCTAGAGACGGGGGAGGCTGGGATACGCAGTATTTT	CSARDGGGWDTQYF
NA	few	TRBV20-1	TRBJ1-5	TGCAGTGCTAGTCACTGGGAGAGAGGCAATCAGCCCCAGCATTTT	CSASHWERGNQPQHF
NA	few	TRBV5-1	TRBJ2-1	TGCGCCAGCAGCTTCGGCACCAATGAGCAGTTCTTC	CASSFGTNEQFF
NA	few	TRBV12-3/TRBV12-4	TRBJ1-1	TGTGCCAGCACTTCCCTCACTGAAGCTTTCTTT	CASTSLTEAFF
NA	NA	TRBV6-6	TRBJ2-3	TGTGCCAGCAGGTCCAGGGACTCGTGGGCAGATACGCAGTATTTT	CASRSRDSWADTQYF
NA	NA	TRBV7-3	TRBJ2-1	TGTGCCAGCAGTTACGGCTCCTGGAGCTCCTACAATGAGCAGTTCTTC	CASSYGSWSSYNEQFF
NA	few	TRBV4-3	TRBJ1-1	TGCGCCAGCAGCCAAACGCGGGGGTTTGAAGCTTTCTTT	CASSQTRGFEAFF
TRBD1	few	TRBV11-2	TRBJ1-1	TGTGCCAGCAGCCGGGGACAGGGGATCACTGAAGCTTTCTTT	CASSRGQGITEAFF
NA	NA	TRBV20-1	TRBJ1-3	TGCAGTGCTAGAGACGTACACAGCTCTGGAAACACCATATATTTT	CSARDVHSSGNTIYF
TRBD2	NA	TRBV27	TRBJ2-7	TGTGCCAGCCGCTTGGGAGGGAACTACGAGCAGTACTTC	CASRLGGNYEQYF
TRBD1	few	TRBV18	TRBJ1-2	TGTGCCAGCTCACCAGGCCAGGGGGACAACTATGGCTACACCTTC	CASSPGQGDNYGYTF
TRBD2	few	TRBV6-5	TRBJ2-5	TGTGCCAGCAGTTACGCAACTAGCGGGGTACGGGGGGAGACCCAGTACTTC	CASSYATSGVRGETQYF
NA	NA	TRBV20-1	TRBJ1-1	TGCAGTGCTACCAGCTCCCATACGACTGAAGCTTTCTTT	CSATSSHTTEAFF
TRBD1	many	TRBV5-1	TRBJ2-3	TGCGCCAGCAGCTTGATGACAGGGTCAAAGGGAGATACGCAGTATTTT	CASSLMTGSKGDTQYF
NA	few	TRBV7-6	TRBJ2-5	TGTGCCAGCAGCCCAGGACCAGAGGGCGAGACCCAGTACTTC	CASSPGPEGETQYF
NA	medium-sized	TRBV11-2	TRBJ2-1	TGTGCCAGCAGCTTAGGACCCGGGACTTCGACCTACAATGAGCAGTTCTTC	CASSLGPGTSTYNEQFF
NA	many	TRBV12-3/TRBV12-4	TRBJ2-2	TGTGCCAGCAAGCCGGGGGCCGTCGGGGAGCTGTTTTTT	CASKPGAVGELFF
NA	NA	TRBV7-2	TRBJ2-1	TGTGCCAGCAGCCCCCCGGGGGCGGGGTCCTACAATGAGCAGTTCTTC	CASSPPGAGSYNEQFF
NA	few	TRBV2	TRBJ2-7	TGTGCCAGCCTTTTGGTCGGACACGGGGGCCAGGGGCAGTACTTC	CASLLVGHGGQGQYF
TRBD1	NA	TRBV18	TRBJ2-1	TGTGCCAGCTCGTTCTCCGCCGGGACAGGGAGCTACAATGAGCAGTTCTTC	CASSFSAGTGSYNEQFF
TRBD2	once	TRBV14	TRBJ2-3	TGTGCCAGCAGCCCACGCGGAAGCGGGGCGTACCCCCCGGTGACAGATACGCAGTATTTT	CASSPRGSGAYPPVTDTQYF
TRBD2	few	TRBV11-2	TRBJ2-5	TGTGCCAGCAGCTTAGATCGGGGGGCTAGCGGGGAGACCCAGTACTTC	CASSLDRGASGETQYF
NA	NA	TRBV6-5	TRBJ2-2	TGTGCCAGCAGTTACGACACCAATCATAACACCGGGGAGCTGTTTTTT	CASSYDTNHNTGELFF
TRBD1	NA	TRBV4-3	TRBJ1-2	TGCGCCAGCAGTGAGAGCGTACAGGGGGCTTTCTATGGCTACACCTTC	CASSESVQGAFYGYTF
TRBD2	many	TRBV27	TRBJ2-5	TGTGCCAGCAGTTTTCTAGCGGGGAGAGGTCAAGAGACCCAGTACTTC	CASSFLAGRGQETQYF
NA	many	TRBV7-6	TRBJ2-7	TGTGCCAGCAGGCCCCCAGCTGCGAGCTCCTACGAGCAGTACTTC	CASRPPAASSYEQYF
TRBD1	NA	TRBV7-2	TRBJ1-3	TGTGCCAGCGGACGATCAGGGGGCAAGGGAAACACCATATATTTT	CASGRSGGKGNTIYF
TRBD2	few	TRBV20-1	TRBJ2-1	TGCAGTGCCCGGACTAGCGGGGTGGGTGAGCAGTTCTTC	CSARTSGVGEQFF
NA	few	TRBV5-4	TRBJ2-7	TGTGCCAGCAGCCCCGCGTGGGGATCCTACGAGCAGTACTTC	CASSPAWGSYEQYF
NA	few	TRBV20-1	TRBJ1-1	TGCAGTGCTAGAGGGGGTTACGACACTGAAGCTTTCTTT	CSARGGYDTEAFF
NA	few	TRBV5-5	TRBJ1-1	TGTGCCAGCAGACAGACCGCACAAATCAAAGGAGCTTTCTTT	CASRQTAQIKGAFF
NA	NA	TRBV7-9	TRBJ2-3	TGTGCCAGCAGCCCCACTGTGGATACGCAGTATTTT	CASSPTVDTQYF
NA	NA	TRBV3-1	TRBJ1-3	TGTGCCAGCAGCCAAGGTCGCATCGAGTTAACTGGAAACACCATATATTTT	CASSQGRIELTGNTIYF
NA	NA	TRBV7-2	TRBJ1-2	TGTGCCAGCAGGGTAGGGGTTAGGGCGGAGTATGGCTACACCTTC	CASRVGVRAEYGYTF
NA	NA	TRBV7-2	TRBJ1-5	TGTGCCAGCAGCAGGGGGGGCAAAAATCAGCCCCAGCATTTT	CASSRGGKNQPQHF
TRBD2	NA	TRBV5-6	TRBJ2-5	TGTGCCAGCAGCTGGGGAGGGGAAGAGACCCAGTACTTC	CASSWGGEETQYF
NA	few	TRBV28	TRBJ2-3	TGTGCCAGCAGTTTTCATGTAAGGGGTAGGTTGTATTTT	CASSFHVRGRLYF
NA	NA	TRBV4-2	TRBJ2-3	TGTGCCAGCAGCGCCCTCGGGCGGGACCGCACAGATACGCAGTATTTT	CASSALGRDRTDTQYF
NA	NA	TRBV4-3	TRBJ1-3	TGCGCCAGCAGCCAAGAATCAGGGAAGAGCTCTGGAAACACCATATATTTT	CASSQESGKSSGNTIYF
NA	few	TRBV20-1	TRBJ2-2	TGCAGTGCTAGTATGGGGGGGCCGTCCGGGGAGCTGTTTTTT	CSASMGGPSGELFF
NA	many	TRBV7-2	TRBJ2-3	TGTGCCAGCAGCCTAGCTTGGCTGACAGATACGCAGTATTTT	CASSLAWLTDTQYF
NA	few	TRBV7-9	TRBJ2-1	TGTGCCAGCAGCTTCAGGGGGGTTAGGATAAACAATGAGCAGTTCTTC	CASSFRGVRINNEQFF